A single sample gave rise to the 9 T cell receptor beta chains below, sequenced in a study of T cells in localized non-small cell lung cancer. Data came from immunoSEQ multiplex PCR; TCRdb stores just in-frame clones and leaves some out. This sample has about 48,000 clones, with 60% to 85% found just once. The source material was peripheral blood, sampled before any cancer treatment. The receptors were gathered from a man aged 35 to 69 with stage I squamous cell lung carcinoma.

In its sample, this clone was seen a few times. V gene TRBV10-2 combines with J gene TRBJ2-7; D might be TRBD1 (5 bases). Trimming shortened V by 8 bases and J by 6 bases, and 14 bases separated the two germline ends. Germline V gene data show CDR1 as WSHSY and CDR2 as SAAADI. The CDR3 length is 12 residues. This CDR3 is CASRDSVGEQYF. The DNA for the CDR3 is TGCGCCAGCCGAGACAGCGTGGGCGAGCAGTACTTC.

J is TRBJ1-1 and V is TRBV4-2; D is unresolved. The CDR3 has 15 amino acids. The V gene lost 0 bases and the J gene lost 1 base, with 9 bases spanning the gap. Germline loops: CDR1 LGHNA, CDR2 YNFKEQ. Here the CDR3 reads CASSQDTVRNTEAFF. The CDR3 DNA reads TGTGCCAGCAGCCAAGATACCGTAAGGAACACTGAAGCTTTCTTT.

The chain couples TRBV10-3 to TRBJ2-2; a weak D match, TRBD2 (6 bases). The CDR3 has 15 amino acids. Germline V gives CDR1 ENHRY, CDR2 SYGVKD. The germline V and J ends were trimmed by 4 bases and 6 bases, with 15 bases remaining between them. In nucleotides, the CDR3 is TGTGCCATCAGTGGAGCCCCTGGAGGGGCCGGGGAGCTGTTTTTT. This codes for CAISGAPGGAGELFF.

Comment on this clone: Distinct nucleotide sequences in the sample also encode this CDR3. The V and J genes are TRBV7-6 and TRBJ2-1; the D gene is possibly TRBD2 (5 bases). The germline V gene encodes CDR1 SGHVS and CDR2 FNYEAQ. The length of the CDR3 is 13 residues. The germline V and J ends were trimmed by 1 base and 7 bases, with 8 bases remaining between them. CDR3 coding DNA: TGTGCCAGCAGCTTAGTGGGGAGAAATGAGCAGTTCTTC. Its translation is CASSLVGRNEQFF.

The rearrangement links TRBV9 to TRBJ1-5; tentative D call: TRBD1 (6 bases). The V gene lost 3 bases and the J gene lost 1 base, with 17 bases spanning the gap. Germline V gene data show CDR1 as SGDLS and CDR2 as YYNGEE. The CDR3 spans 17 residues. For the CDR3, the DNA is TGTGCCAGCAGCGCCCAGAGGGGGGAGGTGAGCAATCAGCCCCAGCATTTT. This translates into CASSAQRGEVSNQPQHF. Based on the CDR3 plus reference TRBV9 and TRBJ1-5, the full variable domain is DSGVTQTPKHLITATGQRVTLRCSPRSGDLSVYWYQQSLDQGLQFLIQYYNGEERAKGNILERFSAQQFPDLHSELNLSSLELGDSALYFCASSAQRGEVSNQPQHFGDGTRLSIL.

V gene TRBV6-6 combines with J gene TRBJ1-6; D remains unclear. Deletions cut 2 bases from V and 7 bases from J, with 9 bases between. The CDR3 length is 14 residues. Germline lookup yields CDR1 MNHNY and CDR2 SVGAGI (reference sequence). As DNA, the CDR3 is TGTGCCAGCAGTTACCCATCTGGGAATTCACCCCTCCACTTT. It specifies CASSYPSGNSPLHF.

The chain couples TRBV10-3 to TRBJ2-5; TRBD1 aligns across 9 bases. CDR3 length equals 13 residues. CDR1 and CDR2 (germline): ENHRY, SYGVKD. V lost 6 bases to trimming and J lost 5 bases; unmatched junction nucleotides: 4. CDR3 sequence reads: CAIREGQGETQYF. Written as DNA, the CDR3 is TGTGCCATCAGAGAAGGACAGGGGGAGACCCAGTACTTC.

The rearrangement uses TRBV21-1 and TRBJ2-5. TRBV21-1 is assigned pseudogene status. The CDR3 totals 14 residues. This CDR3 is CASSEGPNAETQYF. The CDR3 DNA reads TGTGCCAGCAGCGAGGGACCGAATGCGGAGACCCAGTACTTC.

As DNA, the CDR3 is TGTGCCAGCAGCTTTACGGGGGGGCAGGCAGATACGCAGTATTTT. This sequence encodes CASSFTGGQADTQYF. The chain recombines TRBV11-3 with TRBJ2-3; 8 nucleotides match TRBD2. The trim removed 3 bases at V and 4 bases at J, leaving 6 bases unmatched. The CDR3 is 15 residues long. The germline gives CDR1 SGHNT, CDR2 YENEEA.